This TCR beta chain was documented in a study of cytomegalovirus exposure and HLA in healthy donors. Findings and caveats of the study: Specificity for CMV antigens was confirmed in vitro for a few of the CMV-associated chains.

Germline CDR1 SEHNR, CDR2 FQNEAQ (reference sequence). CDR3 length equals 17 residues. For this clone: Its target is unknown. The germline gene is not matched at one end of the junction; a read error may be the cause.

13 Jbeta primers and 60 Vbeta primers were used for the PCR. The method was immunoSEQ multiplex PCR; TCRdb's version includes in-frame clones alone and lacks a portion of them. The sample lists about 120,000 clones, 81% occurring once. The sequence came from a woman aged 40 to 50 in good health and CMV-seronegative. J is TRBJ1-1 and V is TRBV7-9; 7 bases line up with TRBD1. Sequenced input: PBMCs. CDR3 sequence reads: CSSSSTDRASEDTEAFF. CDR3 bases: TGTTCCAGCAGCTCGACCGACAGGGCTTCAGAGGACACTGAAGCTTTCTTT.